This T cell receptor (beta chain) was retrieved from a study of T cells after somatic rescue of genetic block. Profiling relied on immunoSEQ multiplex PCR, and the TCRdb table lists in-frame clones only, not all of them. Altogether about 12,000 clones are present, 78% being singletons, with the ten largest covering just over 8%. The germline V gene has CDR1 SGHVS and CDR2 FQNEAQ. The CDR3 covers 14 residues. The V end lost 3 bases, the J end lost 7 bases, and 13 bases lay between the germline ends. The chain combines TRBV7-8 with TRBJ1-3, with a weak D call TRBD1 (6 bases). The source is a boy aged 10-17 years. The sample comprised peripheral blood mononuclear cells (PBMCs). CDR3 amino acids: CASSFDRMWNTIYF. The DNA for the CDR3 is TGTGCCAGCAGCTTCGACAGGATGTGGAACACCATATATTTT.